This TCR beta chain derives from a study of CD8 T cells in ankylosing spondylitis. Study-wide results and caveats: Disease-linked clones reportedly showed significant enrichment in matched ankylosing spondylitis synovial fluid.

Germline CDR1 and CDR2: SGHTA and FQGNSA. The V gene end was trimmed by 5 bases and the J gene end by 6 bases; junction bases not matched to a gene: 7. CDR3 size: 14 residues. This clonotype was counted only a few times. What it binds is not known. A single record per CDR3 protein comes from TCRdb applying MiXCR to the 5' RACE reads. The sample yields fewer than 35,000 distinct CDR3 sequences, 13% to 15% seen once. This sequence was found in a male donor with ankylosing spondylitis or in good health (not recorded which). The specimen was blood. The gene calls are TRBV7-2 and TRBJ2-3; 8 nucleotides agree with TRBD1. This chain's CDR3 is CASSQGAGPDTQYF. The CDR3 nucleotides read TGTGCCAGCAGCCAGGGGGCAGGGCCCGATACGCAGTATTTT.